Reported below is one TCR beta chain. Relative to its sample, this clone is medium-sized (0.01 to 0.1%). Base qualities are missing; no much larger clone stands one base away. As encoded in the germline V gene, CDR1 is LGHNA while CDR2 is YSLEER. For this chain, trimming is 2 bases at the V end and 6 bases at the J end, and the number of junction bases without a gene match is 7. The CDR3 has 14 amino acids, counting the end cysteine and phenylalanine. Only the CDR3 portion is preserved as DNA: 42 bases, with reading frame beginning at the first base. The library was obtained by the immunoSEQ multiplex PCR assay. For most patients, genomic DNA was isolated with the Qiagen DNeasy Blood and Tissue Kit and shipped frozen to Adaptive Biotechnologies for TCR sequencing. High-throughput TCR-beta CDR3 sequencing of genomic DNA from most patients was performed by Adaptive Biotechnologies. As for how the authors treated the data: TCR sequencing data for approximately 19 patients were retrieved from Adaptive's ImmunoSEQ software; a few other patients were processed with MiXCR and VDJtools. To correct CD4 versus CD8 sorting errors, any sequence found in both subsets at a frequency ratio below 5:1 was removed. CDR3 nucleotide sequences shared by donor and recipient were removed because the origin of these sequences could not be assigned. To be classed as alloreactive, a clone needed at least 2-fold expansion over unstimulated cells and a minimum CFSE-low frequency of 0.002% (template counts) or 0.001% (read counts). A clone was considered mappable if detected in the sequenced pre-transplant spleen, lymph node, or MLR CFSE-low populations of the donor or recipient. The cumulative frequency of alloreactive clones was calculated as a percentage of all sequences, weighted by copy number. TCRdb stores this immuneACCESS table with in-frame sequences only. Part of the clones is absent; in the studies checked, under half of the shortfall reflects unresolved V genes, and no reason is known for the rest. V and J calls and clone size are copied from that table; D and trimming were computed from the DNA. Counted in this sample were roughly 5,400 clones; under 35% of them appeared once. The ten largest make up 5% to 7% of the sample.

The sample originates from a study of graft-versus-host responses after intestinal transplantation (dated by TCRdb to about 2021). For context, the study as a whole: The transplants that recipients got were multivisceral, liver-intestinal, or isolated intestinal. Donor T cell macrochimerism was defined as a peak of at least 4% donor T cells among recipient peripheral blood mononuclear cells. Samples from three later patients were sequenced in-house on an Illumina MiSeq with MiXCR processing rather than by the commercial service. Bulk TCR-beta CDR3 sequencing was used to track graft-versus-host and host-versus-graft alloreactive T cell clones in the graft, circulation and bone marrow after intestinal transplantation. Every recipient was given anti-thymocyte globulin induction, followed by about three years of maintenance tacrolimus and steroids. Of the 20 to 25 intestinal transplant recipients enrolled in the cohort, one of whom was a retransplant, a few patients without pretransplant specimens were excluded. Alloreactive clones were identified by sequencing pre-transplant mixed lymphocyte reaction products and comparing these products with unstimulated pre-transplant donor and recipient T cells. What the research found in general, with its limitations: The relatively low number and heterogeneity of intestinal transplant patients limited the conclusions. Peak levels of circulating GvH clones were associated with declines in HvG clones early after transplant. Patients with donor T cell macrochimerism had high GvH to HvG T cell clonal ratios in their allografts. GvH clones were found in recipient bone marrow, and some of the GvH clones appeared earlier in ileal mucosa or blood, which is consistent with an intestinal mucosal origin.

The time point label here, explained by the study, means: cells obtained before transplantation from donor or recipient. In the mixed lymphocyte reactions, roughly 200,000 CFSE-labeled pre-transplant responders were plated with roughly 200,000 irradiated violet-dye-labeled stimulators and cultured for 5 to 6 days. Proliferating CD3+CD4+CFSE-low and CD3+CD8+CFSE-low responder cells were FACS-sorted on a BD Influx sorter after the mixed lymphocyte reaction. The chain joins TRBV4-3 to TRBJ2-7, with TRBD1 matching 7 junction bases. The clonotype comes from a human patient who was an organ donor for intestinal transplantation. The specimen comprised alloreactive CD4+ T cells from a mixed lymphocyte reaction culture, sampled before transplantation. This specimen's cell subset or site label, per the study, means: CFSE-low proliferating T cells sorted from roughly six-day pre-transplant mixed lymphocyte reaction (GvH or HvG direction). In nucleotides, the sequence is TGCGCCAGCAGCCAACAGACAGGGTATGGCGAGCAGTACTTC. Translated, it reads CASSQQTGYGEQYF.